What follows are 8 T cell receptor beta chains derived from one specimen sequenced in a study of blood T cell repertoires in COVID-19. Method: immunoSEQ multiplex PCR; TCRdb's copy keeps in-frame clones and lacks some. The sample consists of some 250,000 clones, 70% to 85% of them appearing once. The sample taken for sequencing was PBMCs or T cells enriched from blood (not recorded which). Receptors originate from a man aged 40-50 years who had recovered from COVID-19.

This CDR3 is CATSRWGLAGNEQFF. Here the CDR3 DNA reads TGTGCCACCAGCAGATGGGGACTAGCGGGCAATGAGCAGTTCTTC. This rearrangement joins TRBV15 to TRBJ2-1; 12 nucleotides line up with TRBD2. The junction had 2 bases not matched to a gene; V was cut back by 2 bases and J by 6 bases. In germline, CDR1 is LNHNV, CDR2 YYDKDF (reference sequence). The CDR3 has 15 residues. The whole variable domain, filled in from reference TRBV15 and TRBJ2-1, reads DAMVIQNPRYQVTQFGKPVTLSCSQTLNHNVMYWYQQKSSQAPKLLFHYYDKDFNNEADTPDNFQSRRPNTSFCFLDIRSPGLGDTAMYLCATSRWGLAGNEQFFGPGTRLTVL.

This clone was seen repeatedly, ten times or more. The chain couples TRBV5-1 to TRBJ2-2, with 7 positions matching TRBD1. The germline V gene has CDR1 SGHRS and CDR2 YFSETQ. J was trimmed by 1 base and V by 4 bases; bases with no gene match: 10. This CDR3 region has 17 residues. The CDR3 bases are TGCGCCAGCAGCCACATCCTAGGGGGCTTGAACACCGGGGAGCTGTTTTTT. Its translation: CASSHILGGLNTGELFF.

This chain connects TRBV3-1 (or the pseudogene TRBV3-2) to TRBJ1-5, with TRBD1 as a possible D gene (5 bases). Germline V gene lookup returns CDR1 LGHDT and CDR2 YNNKEL (reference sequence). The CDR3 contains 13 residues. V shed 5 bases and J shed 4 bases, with 9 bases lying between them. The CDR3 reads CASSERGNQPQHF. DNA of the CDR3: TGTGCCAGCAGCGAGCGGGGGAATCAGCCCCAGCATTTT.

The chain employs TRBV4-1 and TRBJ2-3; TRBD1 matches at 8 bases. The CDR3 is made up of 13 amino acids. After removal of 2 bases from V and 9 bases from J, the junction contained 4 bases not matched to a gene. The germline gives CDR1 MGHRA, CDR2 YSYEKL. The CDR3 sequence: CASSQRWTGTQYF. Here the CDR3 DNA reads TGCGCCAGCAGCCAACGCTGGACAGGGACGCAGTATTTT.

This chain uses TRBV7-3 with TRBJ2-5, with 9 positions matching TRBD2. With V trimmed by 8 bases and J by 9 bases, 13 bases remained unmatched. Germline values: CDR1 SGHTA, CDR2 FQGTGA. The CDR3 consists of 14 residues. The CDR3 bases are TGTGCCAGCGGCGCCTCGACTAGCGGAGGGGCCCAGTACTTC. This codes for CASGASTSGGAQYF. Using reference TRBV7-3 and TRBJ2-5 for the parts outside the CDR3, the full variable domain is GAGVSQTPSNKVTEKGKYVELRCDPISGHTALYWYRQSLGQGPEFLIYFQGTGAADDSGLPNDRFFAVRPEGSVSTLKIQRTERGDSAVYLCASGASTSGGAQYFGPGTRLLVL.

V gene TRBV7-9 combines with J gene TRBJ2-2; D is ambiguous. This CDR3 contains 13 residues. Germline V gene lookup returns CDR1 SEHNR and CDR2 FQNEAQ (reference sequence). Deletions cut 5 bases from V and 2 bases from J, with 6 bases between. The CDR3 DNA follows: TGTGCCAGCAGCCCCTTCAACACCGGGGAGCTGTTTTTT. This translates into CASSPFNTGELFF.

The chain recombines TRBV6-5 with TRBJ1-1; D uncertain. The CDR3 runs 13 residues. Germline V CDR1 and CDR2: MNHEY, SVGAGI. Trimming cost V 7 bases and J 4 bases, with 13 bases left between them. For the CDR3, the DNA is TGTGCCAGCACCGACTCACTCAGCACTGAAGCTTTCTTT. Its protein product is CASTDSLSTEAFF.

The V and J genes are TRBV6-5 and TRBJ2-7; TRBD1 matches 8 bases. V shed 5 bases, J shed 4 bases, and the junction held 7 bases outside the gene matches. Germline CDR1 and CDR2: MNHEY and SVGAGI. The CDR3 extends over 14 amino acids. Here the CDR3 reads CASSPDRAVYEQYF. The CDR3 nucleotides are TGTGCCAGCAGTCCGGACAGGGCAGTGTACGAGCAGTACTTC.